The 4 T cell receptor beta chains below all came from one sample that was sequenced in a study of beta chain features in type 1 diabetes. All of the isolated RNA was reverse transcribed, so expressed TCRB transcripts were sequenced. TCRdb's copy holds only in-frame clones and misses some; the assay was immunoSEQ multiplex PCR. Of over 150,000 clones listed, over 9% were seen once; the top ten hold approximately 0.5%. No antigen has been assigned to these receptors. General study points: A moderate, significant TCRB CDR3 shortening appeared in type 1 diabetes across four CD4+ subsets.

Sequenced input: central memory CD4+ T cells from blood. The receptors originated from a man in his thirties or forties with type 1 diabetes.

The chain has TRBV28 and TRBJ2-3; 7 nucleotides match TRBD2. Trimming removed 6 bases from V and 2 bases from J; junction bases left unmatched: 14. This CDR3 is 17 amino acids long. Per the germline V gene, CDR1 is MDHEN and CDR2 is SYDVKM. Written as DNA, the CDR3 is TGTGCCAGCAGCCCCGGACTAGGGACCACGATCACAGATACGCAGTATTTT. Translation gives CASSPGLGTTITDTQYF. Filled out from reference TRBV28 and TRBJ2-3, the complete variable domain reads DVKVTQSSRYLVKRTGEKVFLECVQDMDHENMFWYRQDPGLGLRLIYFSYDVKMKEKGDIPEGYSVSREKKERFSLILESASTNQTSMYLCASSPGLGTTITDTQYFGPGTRLTVL.

This clone was seen a handful of times. The J gene is TRBJ2-7, the V gene TRBV2, with 8 bases aligning to TRBD1. With V trimmed by 8 bases and J by 1 base, 1 base remained unmatched. Germline V gene sequence: CDR1 SNHLY, CDR2 FYNNEI. CDR3 length: 12 amino acids. CDR3 loop: CASDRGSYEQYF. The CDR3 DNA is TGTGCCAGCGACAGGGGTTCCTACGAGCAGTACTTC.

The chain has TRBV6-5 and TRBJ1-1; the D gene is possibly TRBD1 (5 bases). V lost 6 bases and J lost 6, with 8 bases in between. The CDR3 is 11 amino acids. Germline V lookup: CDR1 MNHEY, CDR2 SVGAGI. The CDR3 region is CASRGGAEAFF. CDR3 bases: TGTGCCAGCAGAGGAGGGGCTGAAGCTTTCTTT.

The rearrangement uses TRBV15 and TRBJ2-7; 7 nucleotides line up with TRBD1. The germline gives CDR1 LNHNV, CDR2 YYDKDF (reference sequence). This CDR3 spans 15 amino acids. The V gene end was trimmed by 0 bases and the J gene end by 3 bases; junction bases not matched to a gene: 5. CDR3 in amino acids: CATSRERTGNYEQYF. As DNA, the CDR3 is TGTGCCACCAGCAGAGAACGGACAGGCAACTACGAGCAGTACTTC.